The sequence of this T cell receptor (beta chain) was determined in a study of blood T cell repertoires in COVID-19. At the level of the study: Samples representing acute and convalescent COVID-19 were sourced from the United States, Italy and Spain. PBMCs, B-cell-depleted T cells, or T cells provided the cDNA or gDNA that made up the material.

As originally analysed: Amplification of reference gene primers provided the estimated nucleated cell counts. Only in-frame clones appear in the TCRdb table, and some are missing; sequencing was by immunoSEQ multiplex PCR. V, J and clone size were drawn from that table, and D and trimming were deduced from the DNA. The sample records fewer than 15,000 clones, 90% being singletons. V was trimmed by 3 bases and J by 3 bases, leaving 8 bases between them. In germline, CDR1 is SQVTM, CDR2 ANQGSEA. The CDR3 loop spans 12 amino acids. The chain recombines TRBV29-1 with TRBJ1-1; D not resolved. The sequenced material came from peripheral blood. The receptor was derived from a human donor with active COVID-19. The donor label of this sample is uncertain. The CDR3 bases are TGCAGCGTTGAGAGGGATGACACTGAAGCTTTCTTT. It translates to CSVERDDTEAFF.